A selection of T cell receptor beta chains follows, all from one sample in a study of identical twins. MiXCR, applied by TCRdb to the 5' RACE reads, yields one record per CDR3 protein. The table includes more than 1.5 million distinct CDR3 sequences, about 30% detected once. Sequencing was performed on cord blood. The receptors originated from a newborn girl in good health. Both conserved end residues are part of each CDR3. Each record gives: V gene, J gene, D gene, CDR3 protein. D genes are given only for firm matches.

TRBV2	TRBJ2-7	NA	CASSDSGTVSYEQYF
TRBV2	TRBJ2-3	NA	CASRLVGGTDTQYF
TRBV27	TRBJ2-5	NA	CASSLRPVVGETQYF
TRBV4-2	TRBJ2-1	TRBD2	CASSQVSTSGGPDEQFF
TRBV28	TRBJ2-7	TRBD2	CASSSAAGGNYEQYF
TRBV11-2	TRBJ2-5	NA	CASSLVGTQETQYF
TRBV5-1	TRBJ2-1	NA	CASSSSIGTSYNEQFF
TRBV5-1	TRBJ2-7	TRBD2	CASSIVASGRYEQYF
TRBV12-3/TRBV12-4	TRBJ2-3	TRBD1	CASSFYRTGGTDTQYF
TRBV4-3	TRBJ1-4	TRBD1	CASSGRDSYNEKLFF
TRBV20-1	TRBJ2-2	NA	CSARDLGITGELFF